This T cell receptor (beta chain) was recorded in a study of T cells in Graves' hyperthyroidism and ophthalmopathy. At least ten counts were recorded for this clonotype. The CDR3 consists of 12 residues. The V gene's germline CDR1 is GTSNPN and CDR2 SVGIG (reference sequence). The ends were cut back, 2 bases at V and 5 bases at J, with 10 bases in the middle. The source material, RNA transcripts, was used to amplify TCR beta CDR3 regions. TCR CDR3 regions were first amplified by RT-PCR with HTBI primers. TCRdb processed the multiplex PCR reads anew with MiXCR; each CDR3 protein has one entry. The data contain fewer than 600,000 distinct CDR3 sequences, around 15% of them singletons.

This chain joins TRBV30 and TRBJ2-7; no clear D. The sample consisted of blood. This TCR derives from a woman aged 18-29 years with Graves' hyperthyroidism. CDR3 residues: CAWSSVRNEQYF. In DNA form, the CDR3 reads TGTGCCTGGAGTTCAGTAAGAAACGAGCAGTACTTC.